The present TCR beta chain was sequenced within a study of blood T cell repertoires in COVID-19. How the authors handled the data: Nucleated cell number was recorded as an estimate derived from reference gene primer amplification. Data came from immunoSEQ multiplex PCR; TCRdb stores just in-frame clones and leaves some out. That table supplies the V and J calls and clone size; D and trimming were determined from the DNA. This table has some 54,000 clones, approximately 83% appearing once. This clone is a singleton in its sample. This CDR3 contains 16 residues. The germline gives CDR1 MNHNY, CDR2 SVGAGI (reference sequence). The ends were cut back, 2 bases at V and 3 bases at J, with 14 bases in the middle.

Material for sequencing was peripheral blood. The genes are TRBV6-6 and TRBJ1-5, with a tentative D call TRBD1 (5 bases). The origin of this receptor is a man aged 70 or older with active COVID-19. Written as DNA, the CDR3 is TGTGCCAGCAGTTACCCCTTAGGAGGGGTCAATCAGCCCCAGCATTTT. This encodes CASSYPLGGVNQPQHF.